What follows are 22 T cell receptor beta chains derived from one specimen sequenced in a study of blood T cell repertoires in COVID-19. The data were produced by immunoSEQ multiplex PCR, yet TCRdb's version contains in-frame clones alone and is incomplete. Of roughly 100,000 clones listed, 85% to 90% are singletons. The sequenced sample consisted of peripheral blood. These receptor sequences come from a human donor in a cohort sampled during active COVID-19.

The genes are TRBV6-5 and TRBJ1-2; 8 bases fit TRBD1. Germline V gene data show CDR1 as MNHEY and CDR2 as SVGAGI. The length of the CDR3 is 15 residues. V dropped 0 bases and J dropped 4; count of bases not matched to a gene: 4. The CDR3 DNA reads TGTGCCAGCAGTTACTCCGGACAGGGTGGCTATGGCTACACCTTC. This sequence encodes CASSYSGQGGYGYTF.

Here the CDR3 reads CASTPGLAAEQYF. In nucleotides, the CDR3 is TGTGCCAGCACCCCTGGACTAGCGGCCGAGCAGTACTTC. This sequence joins TRBV12-3 or TRBV12-4 and TRBJ2-7, with 10 bases aligning to TRBD2. The J segment lost 6 bases and the V segment lost 7 bases, leaving 6 bases of the junction unmatched. The CDR3 consists of 13 residues.

This chain joins TRBV27 and TRBJ1-5, with D perhaps TRBD1 (5 bases). The CDR3 runs 16 residues. Looked up from germline, CDR1 is MNHEY and CDR2 is SMNVEV (reference sequence). The germline V and J ends were trimmed by 2 bases and 5 bases, with 16 bases remaining between them. This CDR3 reads CASSLLPRGHDQPQHF. DNA for the CDR3: TGTGCCAGCAGTTTACTACCTAGGGGCCATGATCAGCCCCAGCATTTT.

The chain combines TRBV10-3 with TRBJ2-1; 10 positions match TRBD2. This CDR3 spans 14 amino acids. V shed 10 bases and J 2 bases; nucleotides not matched to a gene: 5. From germline, CDR1 is ENHRY and CDR2 SYGVKD. For the CDR3, the DNA is TGTGCCACCAAGCGGGAGGGCCCCTACAATGAGCAGTTCTTC. It codes for CATKREGPYNEQFF.

The V gene is TRBV14, the J gene TRBJ2-7; a possible D gene is TRBD2 (5 bases). Germline CDR1 and CDR2: SGHDN and FVKESK. CDR3 length equals 15 residues. The V end was cut by 1 base, the J end by 1 base, with 11 bases between. The CDR3 here is CASSQVGSGSYEQYF. The CDR3 nucleotides read TGTGCCAGCAGCCAAGTAGGCAGCGGATCCTACGAGCAGTACTTC.

The V gene is TRBV3-1 (or the pseudogene TRBV3-2), the J gene TRBJ1-6, with D unresolved. The V end lost 3 bases, the J end lost 7 bases, and 16 bases lay between the germline ends. Germline lookup yields CDR1 LGHDT and CDR2 YNNKEL (reference sequence). The CDR3 is 16 amino acids. CDR3 in amino acids: CASSQLDLRGNSPLHF. The CDR3 nucleotides read TGTGCCAGCAGCCAGCTCGACTTGAGAGGGAATTCACCCCTCCACTTT.

The J gene is TRBJ1-6, the V gene TRBV6-4, with 8 bases aligning to TRBD1. V was pared by 5 bases and J by 9 bases, with 9 bases of the junction left unmatched. Germline V lookup: CDR1 MRHNA, CDR2 SNTAGT. This CDR3 comprises 15 residues. CDR3 sequence: CASSSDRGEGSPLHF. CDR3 in DNA: TGTGCCAGCAGTTCCGACAGGGGTGAGGGTTCACCCCTCCACTTT.

The chain combines TRBV4-3 with TRBJ2-7, with 7 bases identical to TRBD1. In germline, CDR1 is LGHNA, CDR2 YSLEER. Trimming cost V 1 base and J 1 base; bases outside gene matches: 1. The CDR3 length is 14 residues. CDR3 residues: CASSQATGSYEQYF. In DNA form, the CDR3 reads TGCGCCAGCAGCCAAGCGACAGGGTCCTACGAGCAGTACTTC.

This clone occurred once. This rearrangement joins TRBV10-1 to TRBJ2-3; TRBD2 might be the D (5 bases). The V end was cut by 5 bases, the J end by 0 bases, with 9 bases between. The CDR3 runs 14 residues. Germline V gene lookup returns CDR1 WNHNN and CDR2 SYGVQD (reference sequence). The CDR3 sequence is CASSSGSSTDTQYF. CDR3 in DNA: TGCGCCAGCAGTAGCGGATCTAGCACAGATACGCAGTATTTT.

The CDR3 region is CASSLERNTEAFF. CDR3 DNA sequence: TGTGCCAGCAGCTTGGAGAGGAACACTGAAGCTTTCTTT. The chain couples TRBV5-8 to TRBJ1-1; no definite D call. This CDR3 has 13 residues. Trimming cost V 0 bases and J 1 base, with 4 bases left between them. Germline V gene lookup returns CDR1 SGHTS and CDR2 YDEGEE. Combining the CDR3 with reference TRBV5-8 and TRBJ1-1 gives the whole variable domain EAGVTQSPTHLIKTRGQQATLRCSPISGHTSVYWYQQALGLGLQFLLWYDEGEERNRGNFPPRFSGRQFPNYSSELNVNALELEDSALYLCASSLERNTEAFFGQGTRLTVV.

The CDR3 loop reads CASSLGTEYYEQYF. The CDR3 nucleotides read TGTGCCAGCAGCTTAGGGACAGAGTACTACGAGCAGTACTTC. This sequence joins TRBV7-2 and TRBJ2-7; D may be TRBD1 (6 bases). The CDR3 has 14 residues. The germline V gene has CDR1 SGHTA and CDR2 FQGNSA. The germline V and J ends were trimmed by 1 base and 3 bases, with 10 bases remaining between them.

This clone turned up a few times. This sequence joins TRBV27 and TRBJ2-3; 8 bases align to TRBD2. The V gene's germline CDR1 is MNHEY and CDR2 SMNVEV (reference sequence). The CDR3 contains 14 residues. The V and J ends lost 2 bases and 3 bases, in that order; junction bases with no gene match: 1. CDR3 nucleotide sequence: TGTGCCAGCAGTTTAAAGCGGGGGACAGATACGCAGTATTTT. Protein sequence: CASSLKRGTDTQYF.

The V and J genes are TRBV5-6 and TRBJ2-2; D may be TRBD1 (6 bases). The CDR3 has 17 amino acids. Trimming removed 3 bases from V and 10 bases from J, with 25 bases in between. Germline V gene sequence: CDR1 SGHDT, CDR2 YYEEEE. The CDR3 protein is CASSSGTRRLLGVELFF. The CDR3 DNA sequence: TGTGCCAGCAGCTCCGGGACACGTCGCCTGTTAGGGGTGGAGCTGTTTTTT.

The chain couples TRBV6-5 to TRBJ1-5; 7 positions agree with TRBD1. V lost 7 bases and J lost 11; bases outside the gene matches: 17. Germline V gene data show CDR1 as MNHEY and CDR2 as SVGAGI. The CDR3 length is 15 residues. The CDR3 coding sequence is TGTGCCAGCACAGCAGACAGGGCTCTCATTACAGCCCAGCATTTT. Encoded protein: CASTADRALITAQHF.

This clone was found a few times. This chain uses TRBV28 with TRBJ2-2; a possible D gene is TRBD2 (6 bases). Trimming shortened V by 5 bases and J by 7 bases, and 11 bases separated the two germline ends. Germline values: CDR1 MDHEN, CDR2 SYDVKM. This CDR3 contains 13 residues. The CDR3 protein is CASSTGVRGELFF. The CDR3 DNA reads as TGTGCCAGCAGTACGGGAGTCCGCGGGGAGCTGTTTTTT. The full variable domain, its missing parts supplied by reference TRBV28 and TRBJ2-2, is DVKVTQSSRYLVKRTGEKVFLECVQDMDHENMFWYRQDPGLGLRLIYFSYDVKMKEKGDIPEGYSVSREKKERFSLILESASTNQTSMYLCASSTGVRGELFFGEGSRLTVL.

V gene TRBV28 combines with J gene TRBJ1-4, with D maybe TRBD1 (6 bases). V shed 2 bases and J shed 6 bases, with 13 bases lying between them. Germline CDR1 reads MDHEN; CDR2 reads SYDVKM. The CDR3 sequence is 15 residues long. Written as DNA, the CDR3 is TGTGCCAGCAGTTTAGGGGGCAGGAGTGATGAAAAACTGTTTTTT. Translated, it gives CASSLGGRSDEKLFF. The full variable domain, rest sourced from reference TRBV28 and TRBJ1-4, is DVKVTQSSRYLVKRTGEKVFLECVQDMDHENMFWYRQDPGLGLRLIYFSYDVKMKEKGDIPEGYSVSREKKERFSLILESASTNQTSMYLCASSLGGRSDEKLFFGSGTQLSVL.

This sequence joins TRBV5-1 and TRBJ2-7; 13 bases map to TRBD2. Looked up from germline, CDR1 is SGHRS and CDR2 is YFSETQ. CDR3 length: 16 residues. J gave up 0 bases and V 4 bases, and 4 bases lay outside the gene matches. The CDR3 region is CASSPRTSGGSYEQYF. The CDR3, as DNA: TGCGCCAGCAGCCCCCGGACTAGCGGGGGCTCCTACGAGCAGTACTTC. Full variable domain (remainder filled in from reference TRBV5-1 and TRBJ2-7): KAGVTQTPRYLIKTRGQQVTLSCSPISGHRSVSWYQQTPGQGLQFLFEYFSETQRNKGNFPGRFSGRQFSNSRSEMNVSTLELGDSALYLCASSPRTSGGSYEQYFGPGTRLTVT.

V gene TRBV2 combines with J gene TRBJ1-1; D gene ambiguous. The germline V gene has CDR1 SNHLY and CDR2 FYNNEI. The V gene lost 1 base and the J gene lost 0 bases, with 3 bases spanning the gap. The CDR3 is made up of 13 amino acids. In nucleotides, the CDR3 is TGTGCCAGCAGTGAAGGTATGAACACTGAAGCTTTCTTT. It yields the protein CASSEGMNTEAFF.

This clone was observed a single time. The chain employs TRBV2 and TRBJ1-1; 7 nucleotides line up with TRBD1. In germline, CDR1 is SNHLY, CDR2 FYNNEI. The CDR3 is 16 amino acids. The J segment lost 0 bases and the V segment lost 8 bases, leaving 12 bases of the junction unmatched. This chain's CDR3 is CASGEPTGYMNTEAFF. CDR3 DNA sequence: TGTGCCAGCGGAGAACCGACAGGGTATATGAACACTGAAGCTTTCTTT.

This chain connects TRBV6-1 to TRBJ1-1; D is ambiguous. V was shortened by 2 bases and J by 0 bases, with 7 bases between the two germline ends. Per the germline V gene, CDR1 is MNHNS and CDR2 is SASEGT. The CDR3 sequence is 14 residues long. DNA of the CDR3: TGTGCCAGCAGTGAATCAGGCTTGAACACTGAAGCTTTCTTT. Translation gives CASSESGLNTEAFF.

The chain links TRBV28 to TRBJ1-5; TRBD1 matches 8 bases. The CDR3 loop spans 15 amino acids. The germline gives CDR1 MDHEN, CDR2 SYDVKM. J was trimmed by 5 bases and V by 1 base; bases with no gene match: 4. CDR3 nucleotide sequence: TGTGCCAGCAGTTTATCTTCAGGGGGCCATCAGCCCCAGCATTTT. This translates into CASSLSSGGHQPQHF.

V is TRBV10-3 and J is TRBJ1-1; 8 bases are a match to TRBD1. J was trimmed by 7 bases and V by 3 bases; bases with no gene match: 19. CDR3 length equals 18 residues. Germline V gene data show CDR1 as ENHRY and CDR2 as SYGVKD. The CDR3 DNA sequence: TGTGCCATCAGTGAAGGGGGAGCCAGGGGGCAATACCGCCGTGAAGCTTTCTTT. As protein: CAISEGGARGQYRREAFF.